The rows below give T cell receptor beta chains drawn from one sample of a study of cytomegalovirus exposure and HLA in healthy donors. TCRdb's table, derived via immunoSEQ multiplex PCR, lists solely in-frame clones and lacks some. This sample has 150,000 or so clones; around 80% occur once, and the top ten carry approximately 15%. The sequencing sample was made of PBMCs. Receptors originate from a woman in her thirties or forties in good health and CMV-seronegative. Each CDR3 is given with its conserved first and last residue. D genes are given only for firm matches. Clone size is stated in some rows and not others, as once, few, many or a class when expanded.

CDR3nt	CDR3aa	abundance	len	d_gene	v_gene	j_gene
TGTGCCAGCAGCTTAGAGGGAGGGGACCTGCACTCCTACAATGAGCAGTTCTTC	CASSLEGGDLHSYNEQFF	-	18	TRBD2	TRBV7-9	TRBJ2-1
TGTGCCAGTAGTATAGGGCCGGGACAGGCCTATGGCTACACCTTC	CASSIGPGQAYGYTF	-	15	TRBD1	TRBV19	TRBJ1-2
TGTGCCACCGAAGCGGACGGAGACTACAATGAGCAGTTCTTC	CATEADGDYNEQFF	-	14	-	TRBV10-3	TRBJ2-1
TGTGCCAGCAGTTTATACTACCTGGACAGTCAAGAGACCCAGTACTTC	CASSLYYLDSQETQYF	-	16	-	TRBV27	TRBJ2-5
TGTGCCAGCAGTCTCGCCACCGGGGTTTATTCACCCCTCCACTTT	CASSLATGVYSPLHF	-	15	-	TRBV28	TRBJ1-6
TGTGCCAGCAGTCAGGGTGGTCCGCCAAGGGACTATGGCTACACCTTC	CASSQGGPPRDYGYTF	-	16	-	TRBV28	TRBJ1-2
TGTGCCAGCAGCTTAGACAGGAACACTGAAGCTTTCTTT	CASSLDRNTEAFF	-	13	-	TRBV7-8	TRBJ1-1
TGTGCCAGCACCAGGACAGGGGGCGCCGGCGGGGAGCTGTTTTTT	CASTRTGGAGGELFF	few	15	TRBD1	TRBV28	TRBJ2-2
TGTGCCAGCAGCCTACAGGGATCCTATGGCTACACCTTC	CASSLQGSYGYTF	-	13	-	TRBV11-1	TRBJ1-2
TGTGCCAGCAGTCCCCAGGCAAGGGGAGCCAAAAACATTCAGTACTTC	CASSPQARGAKNIQYF	once	16	-	TRBV28	TRBJ2-4
TGTGCCAGCAGCGCCCTGGGGGGGCAGTATTTT	CASSALGGQYF	-	11	-	TRBV7-2	TRBJ2-3
TGTGCCACCAGCAGAGAAGGACAGGGCGGCTACGAGCAGTACTTC	CATSREGQGGYEQYF	-	15	TRBD1	TRBV15	TRBJ2-7
TGCGCCAGCAGCCAAGACTACATTCCTAGCGGGCAGAACAATGAGCAGTTCTTC	CASSQDYIPSGQNNEQFF	-	18	TRBD2	TRBV4-3	TRBJ2-1
TGTGCCAGCAGTTCATCGAGGCCCCCAGCAGATACGCAGTATTTT	CASSSSRPPADTQYF	-	15	-	TRBV27	TRBJ2-3
TGTGCCAGCAGCTTAGAAGAGCGGCCCTCCTACAATGAGCAGTTCTTC	CASSLEERPSYNEQFF	few	16	-	TRBV7-2	TRBJ2-1
TGTGCCAGCTCACGCGGGACTAGCGGGAGTGGGAATGAGCAGTTCTTC	CASSRGTSGSGNEQFF	-	16	TRBD2	TRBV18	TRBJ2-1
TGTGCCAGCAGCTCACCGGGACAGCGAACTTCTTACTCTGGAAACACCATATATTTT	CASSSPGQRTSYSGNTIYF	-	19	TRBD1	TRBV11-2	TRBJ1-3
TGTGCCAGCAGCCCCCGGGAGGGGACCTACGAGCAGTACTTC	CASSPREGTYEQYF	-	14	TRBD2	TRBV5-5	TRBJ2-7
TGTGCCAGCAGAGTAGGAGGGTACGGTACAGATACGCAGTATTTT	CASRVGGYGTDTQYF	-	15	-	TRBV7-2	TRBJ2-3
TGTGCCAGCAGCTTAGATTCAGCGGGGACGCCCTACGAGCAGTACTTC	CASSLDSAGTPYEQYF	few	16	TRBD2	TRBV11-1	TRBJ2-7
TGTGCCAGCAGTGAATGGGAGGGCGGGAACACTGAAGCTTTCTTT	CASSEWEGGNTEAFF	-	15	-	TRBV25-1	TRBJ1-1
TGTGCCCCAGGAGGCGGGGGTCGGGATTTTGGTGAGCAGTTCTTC	CAPGGGGRDFGEQFF	-	15	TRBD2	TRBV19	TRBJ2-1